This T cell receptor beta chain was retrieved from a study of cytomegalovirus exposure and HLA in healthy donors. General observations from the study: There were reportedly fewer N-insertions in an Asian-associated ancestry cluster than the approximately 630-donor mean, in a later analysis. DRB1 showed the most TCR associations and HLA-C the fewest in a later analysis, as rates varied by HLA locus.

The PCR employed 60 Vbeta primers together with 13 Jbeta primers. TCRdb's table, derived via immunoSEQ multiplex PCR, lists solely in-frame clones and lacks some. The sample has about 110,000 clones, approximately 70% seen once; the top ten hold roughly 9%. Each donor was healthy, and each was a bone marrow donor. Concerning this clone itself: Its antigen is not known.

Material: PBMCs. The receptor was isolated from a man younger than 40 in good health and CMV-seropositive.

The CDR3 nucleotides read TGTGCCAGCAGCCTCAGTCCAGGGCGGCATGAGACCCAGTACTTC. This codes for CASSLSPGRHETQYF. This chain links TRBV11-3 with TRBJ2-5, with D possibly TRBD1 on 5 matching bases. This CDR3 comprises 15 residues. The V gene lost 5 bases and the J gene lost 5 bases, with 18 bases spanning the gap. Germline V gives CDR1 SGHNT, CDR2 YENEEA.